The 14 T cell receptor beta chains in this list originate from one sample, sequenced in a study of long-term antiretroviral therapy in people with HIV. Runs used v3.0 of the immunoSEQ assay and were done at survey level. Assay: immunoSEQ multiplex PCR; the TCRdb copy retains only in-frame clones and omits some. The sample consists of 25,000 to 35,000 clones, 93% of them appearing once. Sequencing was performed on unsorted PBMCs, taken 6.2 years after starting antiretroviral therapy. These receptors all stem from a man aged 40-50 years with HIV.

This rearrangement joins TRBV4-1 to TRBJ2-1; 11 bases map to TRBD2. J lost 2 bases, V lost 1 base, and 7 bases had no gene match. The germline CDR1 and CDR2 sequences are MGHRA and YSYEKL. The CDR3 is made up of 18 amino acids. The CDR3: CASSQVGTSGSPYNEQFF. CDR3 nucleotides: TGCGCCAGCAGCCAAGTCGGAACTAGCGGGAGCCCCTACAATGAGCAGTTCTTC.

This clone showed up just once. This chain links TRBV14 with TRBJ1-1, with D unclear. This CDR3 comprises 13 residues. V lost 1 base and J lost 1, with 4 bases in between. In germline, CDR1 is SGHDN, CDR2 FVKESK. CDR3 nucleotide sequence: TGTGCCAGCAGCCAAGTGGGGAACACTGAAGCTTTCTTT. Translated: CASSQVGNTEAFF.

This clone was observed a single time. The chain couples TRBV11-2 to TRBJ2-7; D ambiguous. Trimming stripped 5 bases from V and 0 bases from J, with 14 bases between. Germline V gene lookup returns CDR1 SGHAT and CDR2 FQNNGV. This CDR3 region has 15 residues. CDR3 in DNA: TGTGCCAGCAGCATCCCGGGCCAGATCTCCTACGAGCAGTACTTC. Residues: CASSIPGQISYEQYF.

J is TRBJ2-3 and V is TRBV19; the D gene is possibly TRBD2 (6 bases). The CDR3 spans 16 residues. Germline CDR1 reads LNHDA; CDR2 reads SQIVND (reference sequence). Trimming cost V 1 base and J 4 bases, with 15 bases left between them. The CDR3 spells CASSIARGLAADTQYF. CDR3 bases: TGTGCCAGTAGTATAGCGAGAGGGTTAGCGGCAGATACGCAGTATTTT.

This clone was picked up one time. This rearrangement joins TRBV6-6 to TRBJ1-2; perhaps TRBD1 as D (5 bases). V lost 8 bases to trimming and J lost 7 bases, with 23 bases between them. This CDR3 has 15 residues. Germline V gives CDR1 MNHNY, CDR2 SVGAGI (reference sequence). The CDR3 DNA reads TGTGCCAGCTTCAATGCCAACCAGGGAATCGGTGGCTACACCTTC. Its translation is CASFNANQGIGGYTF.

The gene calls are TRBV19 and TRBJ1-4; D remains ambiguous. The CDR3 covers 15 residues. The germline V and J ends were trimmed by 6 bases and 8 bases, with 19 bases remaining between them. The germline V gene encodes CDR1 LNHDA and CDR2 SQIVND (reference sequence). Here the CDR3 DNA reads TGTGCCAGTAGAAAATATAACACCAACGGGGAAAAACTGTTTTTT. Its translation: CASRKYNTNGEKLFF.

The gene calls are TRBV19 and TRBJ1-1; D not certain. Trimming took off 3 bases at V and 1 base at J, with 9 bases between the two ends. CDR1 LNHDA and CDR2 SQIVND come from the germline V gene (reference sequence). This CDR3 is built from 14 residues. CDR3 in amino acids: CASSIFAGNTEAFF. CDR3 DNA: TGTGCCAGTAGTATCTTCGCTGGGAACACTGAAGCTTTCTTT.

The chain combines TRBV27 with TRBJ2-7; possibly TRBD1 for D (5 bases). V was shortened by 6 bases and J by 0 bases, with 9 bases between the two germline ends. The CDR3 length is 13 residues. The germline V gene has CDR1 MNHEY and CDR2 SMNVEV (reference sequence). CDR3 in amino acids: CASSQGDSYEQYF. The CDR3, as DNA: TGTGCCAGCAGCCAAGGGGACTCCTACGAGCAGTACTTC.

There are a few counts of this clone. The chain carries TRBV9 and TRBJ1-5; D ambiguous. Trimming removed 4 bases from V and 6 bases from J, with 11 bases in between. The CDR3 is 13 amino acids. Germline lookup yields CDR1 SGDLS and CDR2 YYNGEE. The CDR3, as DNA: TGTGCCAGCAGCCCTTCCCCCGGTCAGCCCCAGCATTTT. It specifies CASSPSPGQPQHF.

The chain has TRBV4-3 and TRBJ2-2, with 7 bases aligning to TRBD2. J gave up 6 bases and V 0 bases, and 10 bases lay outside the gene matches. In germline, CDR1 is LGHNA, CDR2 YSLEER. This CDR3 contains 17 residues. The CDR3 sequence is CASSQDTLAGVSGELFF. CDR3 sequence (DNA): TGCGCCAGCAGCCAAGATACCCTGGCGGGAGTATCCGGGGAGCTGTTTTTT.

This chain connects TRBV6-6 to TRBJ1-1; possible D gene TRBD1, 6 bases. Germline CDR1 is MNHNY and CDR2 is SVGAGI (reference sequence). The CDR3 length is 16 residues. Trimming stripped 5 bases from V and 5 bases from J, with 21 bases between. The CDR3 reads CASSPGHVTSWTEAFF. The CDR3 nucleotides read TGTGCCAGCAGTCCGGGACATGTAACCTCTTGGACTGAAGCTTTCTTT.

For the CDR3, the DNA is TGTGCCAGCAGCTTTTTAGCGGGCGAAAACGGGGAGCTGTTTTTT. It yields the protein CASSFLAGENGELFF. V gene TRBV7-8 combines with J gene TRBJ2-2; 7 positions agree with TRBD2. V lost 3 bases to trimming and J lost 7 bases; unmatched junction nucleotides: 8. The CDR3 spans 15 residues. From germline, CDR1 is SGHVS and CDR2 FQNEAQ. Full variable domain (rest looked up from reference TRBV7-8 and TRBJ2-2): GAGVSQSPRYKVAKRGQDVALRCDPISGHVSLFWYQQALGQGPEFLTYFQNEAQLDKSGLPSDRFFAERPEGSVSTLKIQRTQQEDSAVYLCASSFLAGENGELFFGEGSRLTVL.

The table lists this clone with a few counts. This sequence joins TRBV6-1 and TRBJ1-1; no definite D call. This CDR3 spans 11 amino acids. Germline CDR1 MNHNS, CDR2 SASEGT. V lost 3 bases, J lost 5 bases, and 4 bases lay in between. CDR3 coding DNA: TGTGCCAGCAGTGAGTGGACTGAAGCTTTCTTT. It is translated as CASSEWTEAFF.

This chain connects TRBV7-8 to TRBJ1-1; D perhaps matches TRBD1 (5 bases). V lost 6 bases and J 4 bases, leaving 12 bases between the germline ends. This CDR3 has 13 amino acids. CDR1 and CDR2 from the germline V gene are SGHVS and FQNEAQ. The CDR3 spells CASRPTGSTEAFF. CDR3 DNA sequence: TGTGCCAGCAGACCCACAGGTTCCACTGAAGCTTTCTTT.